The T cell receptor (beta chain) under discussion was sequenced for a study of blood T cell repertoires in COVID-19. Study context: Spain, Italy and the United States supplied samples that represented acute and convalescent COVID-19. Nucleic acid was either cDNA or gDNA, and it came from T cells, B-cell-depleted T cells, or PBMCs.

The germline gives CDR1 SEHNR, CDR2 FQNEAQ (reference sequence). The CDR3 has 14 residues. Trimming left V 3 bases short and J 4 bases short, with 10 bases between. Assay used: immunoSEQ multiplex PCR; TCRdb lists only in-frame clones, some missing. The sample records roughly 300,000 clones, approximately 84% being singletons. This clone showed up just a few times. The chain carries TRBV7-9 and TRBJ2-1; perhaps TRBD2 as D (6 bases). The sequenced material came from peripheral blood. This TCR was recovered from a human donor with COVID-19, enrolled during active disease. The donor label of this sample is uncertain. The CDR3 nucleotides are TGTGCCAGCAGCTTCACGGGACTTTACAATGAGCAGTTCTTC. Protein sequence: CASSFTGLYNEQFF.